The T cell receptor (beta chain) described here comes from a study of shared clonotypes between healthy human individuals (dated by TCRdb to 2019 to 2021). At the level of the whole study: Two women and a few men aged 18 to 49 years were included in the cohort. Per donor, three plates each were used for CD4 naive and CD4 memory, two for CD8 naive, and one for CD8 memory. To estimate repertoire size and how much clonotypes are shared between individuals, the study performed deep sequencing of blood TCR repertoires from a handful of healthy adults. Libraries were prepared and TCR repertoires were sequenced by different laboratories using diverse techniques, in order to increase sequencing depth and limit assay-specific biases. Each donor's leukapheresis produced roughly between roughly 0.85 and 9.5 billion PBMCs. Here is what the overall study found, with its caveats: Sampling was restricted to blood, and TCR repertoires in tissue are likely to differ from TCR repertoires in blood. About 4.5% of naive CD4, 3.5% of naive CD8, 2.3% of memory CD4, and about 0.4% of memory CD8 clonotypes were shared across several donors. Compared with non-shared clonotypes, the clonotypes found in all four sorted-subset donors had higher generation probabilities. Naive subsets generally had larger estimated clonotype richness than memory subsets. The small number of donors limited the genetic and exposure-history diversity represented. Even with the large sequencing depth, rarefaction of the sorted-subset datasets indicated that sequencing was incomplete. Pairwise subsampling led to the expectation that sequencing depth would affect the degree of clonotype sharing among donors.

To note about this clone: Its specific antigen is unknown. Per-nucleotide qualities are absent, and no much larger clonotype sits a single base away.

The donors were healthy, HIV-negative adults with no recently reported acute infections or vaccinations. Every donor was a Caucasian adult living in Nashville, Tennessee, USA. CD4+ T cells were enriched through magnetic negative selection, after which naive cells were positively selected on CD45RA and the remaining negative fraction served as the memory subset. Blood was obtained by leukapheresis, after which PBMCs were separated by Ficoll-Histopaque density gradient centrifugation and cryopreserved in liquid nitrogen vapor phase. Purity and quantity of every magnetically sorted T cell population were checked by analytical flow cytometry. Genomic DNA was isolated from each sorted fraction and quantified by UV absorbance on a Nanodrop 2000c. TCR CDR3 regions were amplified from genomic DNA by multiplex PCR using the deep immunoSEQ assay. Extracted genomic DNA from each cell subset was distributed evenly across all wells of several immunoSEQ 96-well plates, and each plate was treated as a replicate. For sorted subsets, approximately 200 ng of genomic DNA, equivalent to around 29,000 T cell genomes, went into each replicate PCR. Purified libraries were quantified with a Qubit 3.0 fluorometer, sized on a Bioanalyzer 2100, and re-quantified with the KAPA Library Quantification kit. Every immunoSEQ 96-well plate was sequenced on a separate single-read 150-cycle Illumina NextSeq 550 flow cell. The paper's processing steps were these. Because only junctional sequences without quality scores were contained in the immunoSEQ output, filtering matching that applied to full-length reads could not be performed. Sequences were annotated with PyIR, a Python wrapper for IgBLAST v1.9, using IMGT germline references to assign V/J genes and CDR3. Reads were removed for weak V/J assignments (E-value above 1e-6), missing CDR3, stop codons, out-of-frame junctions, or ambiguous translated residues. A V3J clonotype was defined by an identical inferred V gene, J gene, and CDR3 amino acid sequence. Percentage overlap between repertoires was calculated by dividing the number of shared unique clonotypes by the size of the smaller repertoire. Repertoire richness was assessed with RTK rarefaction, the Chao1 estimator, and Recon v2.1 estimates of unobserved clonotypes. For all TCRbeta clonotypes obtained by the gDNA method from four donors, generation probabilities were computed with OLGA. In its TCRdb copy, this immuneACCESS table keeps in-frame sequences only and misses some clones. Where compared with another copy, unresolved V genes explain less than half of these, and the others have no known cause. The DNA was the basis for D and trimming; V, J and clone size are from that table. The sample data list around 550,000 clones, and 90% to 96% of these were observed just once. The ten top clones hold 0.05% to 0.07% of the sample.

Reading the germline V gene (reference sequence) gives CDR1 LNHDA and CDR2 SQIVND. Trimming leaves V shorter by 8 bases and J shorter by 7 bases, with the junction holding 7 bases beyond the gene matches. From the cysteine up to the phenylalanine, the CDR3 has a length of 14 residues. The sequence is cut down to CDR3 DNA, 42 bases in frame from base 1. This sequence uses TRBV19 and TRBJ1-6; 8 of the junction bases match TRBD1. Sequenced: naive CD4+ T cells sorted from blood. What this sample's cell subset or site label stands for: CD45RA+ positively selected. The sequence came from a woman under 40 in good health. This receptor has the CDR3 CASRIDRGNSPLHF. The DNA sequence follows: TGTGCCAGTCGCATCGACAGGGGAAATTCACCCCTCCACTTT.